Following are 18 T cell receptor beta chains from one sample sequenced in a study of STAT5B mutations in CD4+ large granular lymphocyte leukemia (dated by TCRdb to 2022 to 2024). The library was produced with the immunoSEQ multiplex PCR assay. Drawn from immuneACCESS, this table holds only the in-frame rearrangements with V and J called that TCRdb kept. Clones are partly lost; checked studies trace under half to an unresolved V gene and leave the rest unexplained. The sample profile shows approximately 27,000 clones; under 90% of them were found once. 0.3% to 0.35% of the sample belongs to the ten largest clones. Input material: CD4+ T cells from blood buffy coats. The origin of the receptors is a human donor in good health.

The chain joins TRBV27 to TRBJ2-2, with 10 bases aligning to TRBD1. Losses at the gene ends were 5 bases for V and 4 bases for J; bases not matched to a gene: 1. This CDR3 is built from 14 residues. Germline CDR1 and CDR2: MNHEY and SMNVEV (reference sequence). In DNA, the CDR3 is TGTGCCAGCAGTAGGACAGGGGGCACCGGGGAGCTGTTTTTT. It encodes CASSRTGGTGELFF.

CDR3 nucleotide sequence: TGTGCCAGCAGCTTGGCCCCCGGGACTAGCGGGACCAATGAGCAGTTCTTC. It yields the protein CASSLAPGTSGTNEQFF. This chain uses TRBV11-2 with TRBJ2-1, with 13 bases that match TRBD2. Trimming at V came to 3 bases and at J to 6 bases, leaving 8 bases not matched to a gene. The length of the CDR3 is 17 residues. CDR1 is SGHAT and CDR2 is FQNNGV in the germline V gene.

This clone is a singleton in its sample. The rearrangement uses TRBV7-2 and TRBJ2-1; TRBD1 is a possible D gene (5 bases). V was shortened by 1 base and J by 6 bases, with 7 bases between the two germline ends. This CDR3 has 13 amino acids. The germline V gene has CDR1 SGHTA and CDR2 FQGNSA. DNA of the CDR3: TGTGCCAGCAGCTTAGACAGGACCAATGAGCAGTTCTTC. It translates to CASSLDRTNEQFF.

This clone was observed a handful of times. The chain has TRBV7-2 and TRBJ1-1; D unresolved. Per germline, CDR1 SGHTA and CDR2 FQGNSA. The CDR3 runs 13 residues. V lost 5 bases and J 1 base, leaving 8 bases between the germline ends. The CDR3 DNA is TGTGCCAGCAGCACAGTACGGAACACTGAAGCTTTCTTT. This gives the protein CASSTVRNTEAFF.

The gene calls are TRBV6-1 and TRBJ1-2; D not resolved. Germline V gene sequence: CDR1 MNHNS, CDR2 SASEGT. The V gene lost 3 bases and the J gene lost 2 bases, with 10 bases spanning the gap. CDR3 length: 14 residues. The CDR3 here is CASSDSPLNYGYTF. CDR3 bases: TGTGCCAGCAGTGACTCGCCCTTAAACTATGGCTACACCTTC.

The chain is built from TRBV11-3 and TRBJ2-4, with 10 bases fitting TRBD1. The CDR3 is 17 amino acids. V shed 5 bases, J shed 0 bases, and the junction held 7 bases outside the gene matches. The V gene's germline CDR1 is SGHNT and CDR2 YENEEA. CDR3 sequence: CASSGVTGGRAKNIQYF. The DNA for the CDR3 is TGTGCCAGCAGCGGGGTGACAGGGGGCAGAGCCAAAAACATTCAGTACTTC.

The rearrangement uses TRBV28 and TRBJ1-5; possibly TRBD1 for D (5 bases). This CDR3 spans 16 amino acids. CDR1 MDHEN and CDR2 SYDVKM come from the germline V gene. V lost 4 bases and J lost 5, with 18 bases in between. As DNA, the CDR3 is TGTGCCAGCAGTTCCCTTTCGCGGGCCAGGGATCAGCCCCAGCATTTT. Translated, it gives CASSSLSRARDQPQHF.

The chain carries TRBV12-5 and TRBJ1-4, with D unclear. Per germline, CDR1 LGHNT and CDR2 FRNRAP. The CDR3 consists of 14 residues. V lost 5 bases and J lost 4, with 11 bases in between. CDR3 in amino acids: CASGTWTHNEKLFF. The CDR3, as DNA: TGTGCTAGTGGTACCTGGACCCATAATGAAAAACTGTTTTTT. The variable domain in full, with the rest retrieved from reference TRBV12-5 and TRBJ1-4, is DARVTQTPRHKVTEMGQEVTMRCQPILGHNTVFWYRQTMMQGLELLAYFRNRAPLDDSGMPKDRFSAEMPDATLATLKIQPSEPRDSAVYFCASGTWTHNEKLFFGSGTQLSVL.

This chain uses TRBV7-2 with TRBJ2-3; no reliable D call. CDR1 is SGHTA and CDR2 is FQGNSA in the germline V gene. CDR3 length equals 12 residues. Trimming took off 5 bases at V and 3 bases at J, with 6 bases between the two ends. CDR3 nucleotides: TGTGCCAGCAGCCCCACTACAGATACGCAGTATTTT. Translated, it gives CASSPTTDTQYF.

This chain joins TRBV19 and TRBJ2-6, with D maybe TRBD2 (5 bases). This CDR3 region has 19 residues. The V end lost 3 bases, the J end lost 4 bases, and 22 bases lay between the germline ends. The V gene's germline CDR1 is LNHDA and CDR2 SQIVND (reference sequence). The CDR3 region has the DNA TGTGCCAGTAGTATCAGGATAGCGCTAGGTCTTATGGGGGCCAACGTCCTGACTTTC. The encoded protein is CASSIRIALGLMGANVLTF.

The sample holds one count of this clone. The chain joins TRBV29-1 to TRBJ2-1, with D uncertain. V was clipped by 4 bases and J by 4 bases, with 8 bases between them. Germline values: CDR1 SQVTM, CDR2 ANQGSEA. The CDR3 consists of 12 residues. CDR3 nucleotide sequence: TGCAGCGTTGTAGTCCGGTACAATGAGCAGTTCTTC. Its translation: CSVVVRYNEQFF.

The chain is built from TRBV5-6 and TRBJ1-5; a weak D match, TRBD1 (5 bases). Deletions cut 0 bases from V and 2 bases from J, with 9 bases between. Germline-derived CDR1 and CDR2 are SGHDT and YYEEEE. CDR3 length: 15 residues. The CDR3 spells CASSLGGFGNQPQHF. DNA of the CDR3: TGTGCCAGCAGCTTGGGGGGCTTCGGCAATCAGCCCCAGCATTTT. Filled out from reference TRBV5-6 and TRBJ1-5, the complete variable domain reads DAGVTQSPTHLIKTRGQQVTLRCSPKSGHDTVSWYQQALGQGPQFIFQYYEEEERQRGNFPDRFSGHQFPNYSSELNVNALLLGDSALYLCASSLGGFGNQPQHFGDGTRLSIL.

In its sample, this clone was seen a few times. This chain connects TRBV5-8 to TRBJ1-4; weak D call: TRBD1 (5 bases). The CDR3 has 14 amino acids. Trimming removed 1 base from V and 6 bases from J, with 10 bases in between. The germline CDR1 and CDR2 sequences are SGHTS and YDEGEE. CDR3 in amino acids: CASSLPGRDEKLFF. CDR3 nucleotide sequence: TGTGCCAGCAGCTTGCCAGGGCGGGATGAAAAACTGTTTTTT.

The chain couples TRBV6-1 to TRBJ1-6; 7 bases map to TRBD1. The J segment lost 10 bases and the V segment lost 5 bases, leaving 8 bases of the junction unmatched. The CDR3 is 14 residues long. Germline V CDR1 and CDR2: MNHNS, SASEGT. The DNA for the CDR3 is TGTGCCAGCAGTACAACAGGGGTAGGATCACCCCTCCACTTT. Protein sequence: CASSTTGVGSPLHF.

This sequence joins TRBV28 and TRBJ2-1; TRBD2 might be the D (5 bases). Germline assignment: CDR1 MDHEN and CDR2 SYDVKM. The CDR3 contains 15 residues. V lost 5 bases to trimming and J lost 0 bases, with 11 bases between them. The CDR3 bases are TGTGCCAGCAGTGGAGGACTTAGCTCCTACAATGAGCAGTTCTTC. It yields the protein CASSGGLSSYNEQFF.

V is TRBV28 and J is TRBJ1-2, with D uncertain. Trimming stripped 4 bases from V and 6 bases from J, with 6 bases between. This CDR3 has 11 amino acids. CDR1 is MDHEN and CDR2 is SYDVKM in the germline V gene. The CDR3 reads CASSSSHGYTF. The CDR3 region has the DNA TGTGCCAGCAGTTCCTCGCATGGCTACACCTTC.

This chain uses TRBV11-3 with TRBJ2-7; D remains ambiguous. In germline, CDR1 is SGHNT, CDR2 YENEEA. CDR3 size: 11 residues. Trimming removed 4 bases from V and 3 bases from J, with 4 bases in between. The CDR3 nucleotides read TGTGCCAGCAGCTCTTTCTACGAGCAGTACTTC. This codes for CASSSFYEQYF.

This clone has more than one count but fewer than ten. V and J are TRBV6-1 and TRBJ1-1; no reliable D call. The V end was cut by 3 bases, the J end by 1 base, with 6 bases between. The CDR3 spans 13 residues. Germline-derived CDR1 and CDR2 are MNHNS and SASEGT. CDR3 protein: CASSDLGNTEAFF. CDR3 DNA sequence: TGTGCCAGCAGTGATCTCGGGAACACTGAAGCTTTCTTT.